This entry is about one TCR beta chain. Its target is not known. PCR used 60 Vbeta primers and 13 Jbeta primers. Sequenced by immunoSEQ multiplex PCR; TCRdb stores in-frame clones only, minus some. Found here are around 100,000 clones; the top ten clones hold about 0.59%. This sample is drawn from a study of cytomegalovirus exposure and HLA in healthy donors. As for the study in general: From HLA-typed donors, an early data release held 70 million to 100 million unique TCRs. Study-level points and caveats: The study reported that TCR beta sequences accurately predicted HLA-A and HLA-B alleles in most subjects.

Losses at the gene ends were 4 bases for V and 3 bases for J; bases not matched to a gene: 15. CDR1 and CDR2 (germline): SGHVS, FNYEAQ. The CDR3 length is 17 residues. The gene calls are TRBV7-6 and TRBJ2-7; 7 nucleotides line up with TRBD1. The sequenced sample consisted of PBMCs. The clonotype comes from a man between 50 and 59 years old in good health and CMV-seronegative. The CDR3 sequence: CASSSSGTDEPIYEQYF. As DNA, the CDR3 is TGTGCCAGCAGCTCCTCCGGGACAGACGAGCCTATCTACGAGCAGTACTTC. Together with reference TRBV7-6 and TRBJ2-7, the CDR3 gives the full variable domain: GAGVSQSPRYKVTKRGQDVALRCDPISGHVSLYWYRQALGQGPEFLTYFNYEAQQDKSGLPNDRFSAERPEGSISTLTIQRTEQRDSAMYRCASSSSGTDEPIYEQYFGPGTRLTVT.